The 3 T cell receptor beta chains presented below share a single source sample, sequenced in a study of shared clonotypes between healthy human individuals (TCRdb year 2020). The library relied on the immunoSEQ multiplex PCR assay. This is the immuneACCESS table as TCRdb keeps it, with only in-frame sequences that have V and J called. A part of the clones is gone; compared with another copy, unresolved V genes explain less than half, and the rest is unexplained. In all, the sample holds roughly 500,000 clones, and approximately 79% of those were seen once. 10% to 15% of the sample is in the top ten clones. Sequencing was done on a sample of PBMCs. These receptors all come from a woman aged 40 to 50 in good health. Some clones in this sample may be carry-over from other donors' samples.

The chain combines TRBV6-1 with TRBJ2-1; TRBD2 aligns across 13 bases. The CDR3 consists of 15 residues. V lost 6 bases and J lost 7; bases outside the gene matches: 6. Germline lookup yields CDR1 MNHNS and CDR2 SASEGT. As DNA, the CDR3 is TGTGCCAGCAGAGAAACTAGCGGGAGGGCTAATGAGCAGTTCTTC. As protein: CASRETSGRANEQFF.

Only one count was recorded for this clone. The chain uses TRBV6-6 and TRBJ2-1; TRBD2 agrees at 11 bases. The CDR3 is 16 residues long. V was pared by 6 bases and J by 7 bases, with 11 bases of the junction left unmatched. From germline, CDR1 is MNHNY and CDR2 SVGAGI (reference sequence). The CDR3 DNA sequence: TGTGCCAGCAGCACCCTTAGCGGGAGGGCCTGGAATGAGCAGTTCTTC. Amino acids: CASSTLSGRAWNEQFF.

The J gene is TRBJ2-5, the V gene TRBV5-1; maybe TRBD1 (6 bases). Trimming removed 3 bases from V and 1 base from J, with 13 bases in between. This CDR3 region has 15 residues. Germline CDR1 and CDR2: SGHRS and YFSETQ. This chain's CDR3 is CASSSGTGSQETQYF. For the CDR3, the DNA is TGCGCCAGCAGCTCTGGCACAGGGAGCCAAGAGACCCAGTACTTC.